What follows are 17 T cell receptor beta chains derived from one specimen sequenced in a study of CD8 T cells in Susac syndrome. A quantity of roughly 0.5 to 1 ug RNA underwent reverse transcription using random hexamers. MiXCR, applied by TCRdb to the immunoSEQ multiplex PCR reads, yields one record per CDR3 protein. The sample has about 110,000 distinct CDR3 sequences, 94% seen once; the top ten hold roughly 0.43%. Sequencing was performed on CD8+ T cells from PBMCs. Source of these receptors: a human donor with Susac syndrome.

V and J are TRBV27 and TRBJ1-1; TRBD1 is a possible D gene (5 bases). CDR3 length: 17 amino acids. The germline CDR1 and CDR2 sequences are MNHEY and SMNVEV (reference sequence). V was shortened by 5 bases and J by 3 bases, with 22 bases between the two germline ends. The CDR3 loop is CASSPPWGVLGDTEAFF. DNA for the CDR3: TGTGCCAGCAGTCCCCCTTGGGGCGTACTAGGGGACACTGAAGCTTTCTTT.

J is TRBJ2-7 and V is TRBV7-9; TRBD2 agrees at 8 bases. There are 14 residues in the CDR3. Germline CDR1 is SEHNR and CDR2 is FQNEAQ (reference sequence). The V gene end was trimmed by 4 bases and the J gene end by 6 bases; junction bases not matched to a gene: 8. This CDR3 is CASSSAGGGSEQYF. The CDR3 DNA reads as TGTGCCAGCAGCTCAGCCGGGGGGGGCTCCGAGCAGTACTTC.

The chain combines TRBV5-4 with TRBJ2-7; possibly TRBD1 for D (6 bases). V was cut by 0 bases and J by 1 base, with 17 bases left in between. CDR3 length: 17 residues. In germline, CDR1 is SGHNT, CDR2 YYREEE (reference sequence). The CDR3 sequence: CASSLEGQGLRSYEQYF. In DNA, the CDR3 is TGTGCCAGCAGCTTGGAAGGTCAGGGGTTGAGGTCCTACGAGCAGTACTTC.

This chain links TRBV13 with TRBJ2-1, with D maybe TRBD1 (5 bases). The V end was cut by 3 bases, the J end by 4 bases, with 22 bases between. CDR1 is PRHDT and CDR2 is FYEKMQ in the germline V gene (reference sequence). The CDR3 consists of 18 residues. The CDR3 sequence: CASSLFVREPLRYNEQFF. CDR3 bases: TGTGCCAGCAGCTTGTTTGTCAGGGAACCCCTTCGATACAATGAGCAGTTCTTC.

The V and J genes are TRBV27 and TRBJ1-5; D is uncertain. The CDR3 runs to 14 residues. Trimming left V 0 bases short and J 5 bases short, with 8 bases between. CDR1 and CDR2 from the germline V gene are MNHEY and SMNVEV (reference sequence). In DNA, the CDR3 is TGTGCCAGCAGTTTATCGGCCCCTTATCAGCCCCAGCATTTT. This translates into CASSLSAPYQPQHF.

The chain links TRBV7-9 to TRBJ1-1; D ambiguous. Germline loops: CDR1 SEHNR, CDR2 FQNEAQ (reference sequence). V lost 8 bases and J 7 bases, leaving 14 bases between the germline ends. The CDR3 loop spans 12 amino acids. The CDR3 protein is CASRISEGEAFF. CDR3 in DNA: TGTGCCAGCCGGATATCGGAGGGTGAAGCTTTCTTT.

The rearrangement links TRBV4-3 to TRBJ1-1, with D perhaps TRBD1 (5 bases). This CDR3 region has 15 residues. Germline CDR1 and CDR2: LGHNA and YSLEER. The V and J ends lost 0 bases and 6 bases respectively, with 14 bases between them. CDR3 loop: CASSQDRLRDSEAFF. DNA for the CDR3: TGCGCCAGCAGCCAAGATCGACTCCGGGACTCTGAAGCTTTCTTT.

V gene TRBV13 combines with J gene TRBJ2-1; TRBD2 matches 7 bases. The CDR3 loop spans 15 amino acids. Per germline, CDR1 PRHDT and CDR2 FYEKMQ (reference sequence). V was clipped by 2 bases and J by 4 bases; unmatched bases: 5. In DNA, the CDR3 is TGTGCCAGCAGCTTAACCCGGGGGGTGTACAATGAGCAGTTCTTC. This sequence encodes CASSLTRGVYNEQFF.

This sequence joins TRBV4-1 and TRBJ2-2; D gene unclear. V was trimmed by 4 bases and J by 5 bases, leaving 11 bases between them. Germline loops: CDR1 MGHRA, CDR2 YSYEKL. This CDR3 is built from 14 residues. The CDR3 DNA reads as TGCGCCAGCAGCCCCAGTCAAGGGACCGGGGAGCTGTTTTTT. It specifies CASSPSQGTGELFF.

The chain links TRBV24-1 to TRBJ1-5; D ambiguous. The V end lost 3 bases, the J end lost 3 bases, and 5 bases lay between the germline ends. The CDR3 has 13 residues. Germline CDR1 reads KGHDR; CDR2 reads SFDVKD. The DNA of the CDR3 is TGTGCCACCAGTGATCCCCACAATCAGCCCCAGCATTTT. Encoded protein: CATSDPHNQPQHF.

The rearrangement uses TRBV12-3 or TRBV12-4 and TRBJ1-1; 8 bases map to TRBD1. V lost 6 bases to trimming and J lost 11 bases; unmatched junction nucleotides: 8. This CDR3 comprises 12 residues. The CDR3 loop is CASSPTGEDAFF. DNA for the CDR3: TGTGCCAGCAGCCCGACAGGGGAGGATGCTTTCTTT.

This chain uses TRBV27 with TRBJ2-7; tentatively, D is TRBD1 or TRBD2 (5 bases each). The CDR3 has 13 residues. V was pared by 8 bases and J by 1 base, with 12 bases between. Germline V gene sequence: CDR1 MNHEY, CDR2 SMNVEV (reference sequence). The chain's CDR3 is CASAFGASYEQYF. The DNA of the CDR3 is TGTGCCAGCGCGTTCGGGGCGTCCTACGAGCAGTACTTC.

The rearrangement links TRBV10-3 to TRBJ2-3; 9 bases map to TRBD1. The trim removed 3 bases at V and 5 bases at J, leaving 6 bases unmatched. The CDR3 runs to 15 residues. Looked up from germline, CDR1 is ENHRY and CDR2 is SYGVKD. CDR3 residues: CAISDNRGQGDTQYF. CDR3 coding DNA: TGTGCCATCAGTGATAACAGGGGGCAGGGAGATACGCAGTATTTT.

Only one count was recorded for this clonotype. The chain employs TRBV9 and TRBJ2-1; D remains unclear. V gave up 3 bases and J gave up 0 bases, with 10 bases separating them. Germline CDR1 SGDLS, CDR2 YYNGEE. This CDR3 is built from 15 residues. CDR3 nucleotides: TGTGCCAGCAGCGAAACAGACTCCTCCTACAATGAGCAGTTCTTC. Amino acids: CASSETDSSYNEQFF.

This chain links TRBV6-6 with TRBJ2-1; the match to TRBD1 covers 8 bases. Germline CDR1 and CDR2: MNHNY and SVGAGI (reference sequence). Trimming cost V 6 bases and J 4 bases; bases outside gene matches: 5. The CDR3 contains 14 residues. The CDR3 DNA follows: TGTGCCAGCAGCCCGGGACAGGCGTACAATGAGCAGTTCTTC. This sequence encodes CASSPGQAYNEQFF.

The chain is built from TRBV5-4 and TRBJ2-7; possibly TRBD1 or TRBD2 for D (5 bases each). Germline assignment: CDR1 SGHNT and CDR2 YYREEE (reference sequence). The CDR3 consists of 12 residues. Trimming removed 6 bases from V and 7 bases from J, with 14 bases in between. The CDR3 loop reads CASTGDLGEQYF. The CDR3 DNA is TGTGCCAGCACCGGGGACCTTGGAGAGCAGTACTTC.

This clonotype has just one count. CDR3 bases: TGCGCCAGCAGCCAAGTAGAAGGGTCGAACACTGAAGCTTTCTTT. This codes for CASSQVEGSNTEAFF. This rearrangement joins TRBV4-1 to TRBJ1-1, with D hard to call. The CDR3 is 15 amino acids. Germline-derived CDR1 and CDR2 are MGHRA and YSYEKL. Trimming took off 1 base at V and 1 base at J, with 10 bases between the two ends.